Listed below are T cell receptor beta chains from one sample, sequenced in a study of cytomegalovirus exposure and HLA in healthy donors. Repertoires were generated with immunoSEQ multiplex PCR, while TCRdb's copy carries only in-frame clones and drops some. The top ten hold around 15% of the sample, which has around 110,000 clones, under 80% seen once. Sequencing was done on a sample of PBMCs. These receptors all come from a woman aged 40-49 years in good health and CMV-seropositive. The CDR3 runs from the conserved cysteine through the conserved F or W. The order of the fields is D gene, J gene, V gene, clone size, CDR3 DNA, CDR3 protein. A D gene is named only where the DNA matches it firmly. Not every row has a clone size; where given, it reads once, few, many or a size class.

NA,TRBJ1-2,TRBV11-1,NA,TGTGCCAGCAGCTTAGTACCGGGGGGCGGCTACACCTTC,CASSLVPGGGYTF
TRBD1,TRBJ2-2,TRBV7-2,NA,TGTGCCAGCAGCTTTCAGGGGGCGGTCACCGGGGAGCTGTTTTTT,CASSFQGAVTGELFF
TRBD1,TRBJ1-3,TRBV6-1,NA,TGTGCCAGCAGTGAAGCGCTCCAGAGGACAGGGCCTGGAAACACCATATATTTT,CASSEALQRTGPGNTIYF
NA,TRBJ2-1,TRBV4-1,NA,TGCGCCAGCAGCCGGCCCAGGGAATCAGCCTACAATGAGCAGTTCTTC,CASSRPRESAYNEQFF
NA,TRBJ2-6,TRBV5-1,NA,TGCGCCAGCAGCCCGGACAGAGCTGGGGCCAACGTCCTGACTTTC,CASSPDRAGANVLTF
NA,TRBJ1-1,TRBV5-6,NA,TGTGCCAGCAGCTCCACAGGGTTGAGGACTGAAGCTTTCTTT,CASSSTGLRTEAFF
TRBD1,TRBJ1-3,TRBV7-8,NA,TGTGCCAGCAGCTCAGACAGGGCTGGAAACACCATATATTTT,CASSSDRAGNTIYF
TRBD1,TRBJ2-7,TRBV5-1,NA,TGCGCCAGCAGCTACTCCGGGACAGCCGAGCAGTACTTC,CASSYSGTAEQYF
NA,TRBJ1-1,TRBV6-1,NA,TGTGCCAGCAGTGGCCGGACAGACCAGAACACTGAAGCTTTCTTT,CASSGRTDQNTEAFF
NA,TRBJ1-5,TRBV30,NA,TGTGCCTGGAGTTATGGACATGGCAATCAGCCCCAGCATTTT,CAWSYGHGNQPQHF
NA,TRBJ1-2,TRBV4-3,few,TGCGCCAGCAGCCAAGAGGCGCGTAGCGTCTATGGCTACACCTTC,CASSQEARSVYGYTF
NA,TRBJ2-7,TRBV11-2,NA,TGTGCCAGCAGCACGAACAGGCTTTCCTACGAGCAGTACTTC,CASSTNRLSYEQYF
NA,TRBJ1-2,TRBV6-5,NA,TGTGCCAGCAGTCCCGGTCCCCAACTAAACTATGGCTACACCTTC,CASSPGPQLNYGYTF
NA,TRBJ2-7,TRBV7-9,NA,TGTGCCAGCAGCCCTCCCCCGACAGGCTACGAGCAGTACTTC,CASSPPPTGYEQYF
NA,TRBJ2-3,TRBV6-1,NA,TGTGCCAGCAGTGAAGGTACCAGTTCGAACGCAGATACGCAGTATTTT,CASSEGTSSNADTQYF
NA,TRBJ2-1,TRBV2,NA,TGTGCCAGCAGTGAAAATGGCAGGGATACCTACAATGAGCAGTTCTTC,CASSENGRDTYNEQFF
TRBD1,TRBJ1-1,TRBV10-3,NA,TGTGCCACCAGCCTAAGGGGGACAGGGGCCATGAACACTGAAGCTTTCTTT,CATSLRGTGAMNTEAFF
NA,TRBJ1-2,TRBV30,NA,TGTGCCTGGAGTGCTGGGTCAGGGGTAAAATATGGCTACACCTTC,CAWSAGSGVKYGYTF
TRBD1,TRBJ2-7,TRBV27,few,TGTGCCAGCAGTTTGGGACAGGGTGATTTGGACGAGCAGTACTTC,CASSLGQGDLDEQYF
NA,TRBJ1-2,TRBV7-9,few,TGTGCCAGCAGCTTACCTCCTAACTATGGCTACACCTTC,CASSLPPNYGYTF
NA,TRBJ2-7,TRBV2,NA,TGTGCCAGCAGTGGACAGATCTCCTCCTACGAGCAGTACTTC,CASSGQISSYEQYF
TRBD1,TRBJ2-7,TRBV18,NA,TGTGCCAGCTCACAGGGGGCGTCCAACGAGCAGTACTTC,CASSQGASNEQYF
NA,TRBJ1-5,TRBV6-5,few,TGTGCCAGCAGTTTCTCGACAGGTCAGCCCCAGCATTTT,CASSFSTGQPQHF